These 19 T cell receptor beta chains share one sample of origin, sequenced in a study of beta chain features in type 1 diabetes. Study observations and caveats: Patients with Type 1 diabetes showed moderately but significantly shorter TCRB CDR3s in all four CD4+ subsets.

Investigators reverse transcribed all isolated RNA, so they sequenced expressed TCRB transcripts. Here immunoSEQ multiplex PCR was the method, and the copy in TCRdb shows in-frame clones only, minus some. The sample shows more than 200,000 clones, 16% of them seen only once. These receptors lack a known antigen. Material for sequencing was naive CD4+ T cells from blood. The receptors here all came from a man aged 25-45 years with type 1 diabetes.

J is TRBJ2-5 and V is TRBV2; D call uncertain. Germline V gene lookup returns CDR1 SNHLY and CDR2 FYNNEI. This CDR3 comprises 10 residues. Trimming removed 5 bases from V and 7 bases from J, with 5 bases in between. Written as DNA, the CDR3 is TGTGCCAGCAGTCCCCGGACCCAGTACTTC. Residues: CASSPRTQYF.

This CDR3 reads CASGRLGETQYF. The CDR3 region has the DNA TGTGCCAGCGGTCGGCTGGGAGAGACCCAGTACTTC. The chain couples TRBV28 to TRBJ2-5; D gene unclear. The CDR3 runs 12 residues. The germline V gene has CDR1 MDHEN and CDR2 SYDVKM. Trimming cost V 8 bases and J 4 bases, with 11 bases left between them.

This clone has only a few counts. The gene calls are TRBV30 and TRBJ1-3; D might be TRBD1 (5 bases). V lost 5 bases to trimming and J lost 3 bases, with 11 bases between them. Looked up from germline, CDR1 is GTSNPN and CDR2 is SVGIG (reference sequence). The CDR3 has 13 residues. This chain's CDR3 is CAWDLGGGNTIYF. CDR3 DNA: TGTGCCTGGGACTTGGGGGGTGGAAACACCATATATTTT. Supplemented by reference TRBV30 and TRBJ1-3, the full variable domain reads SQTIHQWPATLVQPVGSPLSLECTVEGTSNPNLYWYRQAAGRGLQLLFYSVGIGQISSEVPQNLSASRPQDRQFILSSKKLLLSDSGFYLCAWDLGGGNTIYFGEGSWLTVV.

This clone has more than one count but fewer than ten. In DNA form, the CDR3 reads TGTGCCAGCAGCCACCTAAATCCCGGGGGGACTAACTATGGCTACACCTTC. Translated: CASSHLNPGGTNYGYTF. This sequence joins TRBV7-9 and TRBJ1-2; perhaps TRBD1 as D (5 bases). CDR1 SEHNR and CDR2 FQNEAQ come from the germline V gene (reference sequence). The CDR3 contains 17 residues. V lost 5 bases and J lost 0, with 19 bases in between.

There are a few counts of this clone. This chain joins TRBV29-1 and TRBJ2-3; tentative D call: TRBD1 (7 bases). Germline V CDR1 and CDR2: SQVTM, ANQGSEA. V lost 8 bases, J lost 1 base, and 22 bases lay in between. This CDR3 has 16 amino acids. CDR3 region: CSLQGVSRGGTDTQYF. The CDR3 DNA reads TGCAGCTTGCAAGGAGTCAGCAGGGGGGGCACAGATACGCAGTATTTT.

Notes on this clone: This CDR3 is also generated by other DNA sequences in the sample. The chain links TRBV15 to TRBJ1-4; 7 positions match TRBD1. V lost 0 bases to trimming and J lost 0 bases; unmatched junction nucleotides: 1. The CDR3 runs 16 residues. CDR1 and CDR2 from the germline V gene are LNHNV and YYDKDF (reference sequence). Here the CDR3 reads CATSRDDRATNEKLFF. CDR3 nucleotide sequence: TGTGCCACCAGCAGAGACGACAGGGCAACTAATGAAAAACTGTTTTTT.

The gene calls are TRBV6-6 and TRBJ2-7; 8 nucleotides agree with TRBD1. The CDR3 has 14 residues. Germline values: CDR1 MNHNY, CDR2 SVGAGI (reference sequence). The V gene end was trimmed by 5 bases and the J gene end by 3 bases; junction bases not matched to a gene: 6. DNA of the CDR3: TGTGCCAGCAGTCCCGGGACAGGCGTCTACGAGCAGTACTTC. This sequence encodes CASSPGTGVYEQYF.

V is TRBV11-1 and J is TRBJ2-7; D is unclear. Trimming shortened V by 5 bases and J by 0 bases, and 14 bases separated the two germline ends. The CDR3 runs to 15 residues. Germline-derived CDR1 and CDR2 are SGHAT and FQDESV (reference sequence). The DNA of the CDR3 is TGTGCCAGCAGCCGAAGTGAGGATAGCTCCTACGAGCAGTACTTC. Protein sequence: CASSRSEDSSYEQYF.

This clone came up a few times. V and J are TRBV29-1 and TRBJ2-7; D perhaps matches TRBD1 (5 bases). CDR3 length: 13 residues. V was trimmed by 7 bases and J by 2 bases, leaving 15 bases between them. CDR1 SQVTM and CDR2 ANQGSEA come from the germline V gene. The CDR3 region has the DNA TGCAGCGCCCAGGACATTTTGGCCTACGAGCAGTACTTC. It translates to CSAQDILAYEQYF.

Written as DNA, the CDR3 is TGTGCCAGTAGTCCCCGGACTAGCGGGAGGAAGGAGACCCAGTACTTC. Protein product: CASSPRTSGRKETQYF. The chain carries TRBV19 and TRBJ2-5, with 14 bases lining up with TRBD2. CDR1 LNHDA and CDR2 SQIVND come from the germline V gene (reference sequence). This CDR3 region has 16 residues. The V segment lost 5 bases and the J segment 5 bases; nucleotides outside the gene matches: 7.

The chain uses TRBV7-9 and TRBJ2-5; TRBD2 matches 11 bases. The CDR3 runs to 15 residues. The germline V gene encodes CDR1 SEHNR and CDR2 FQNEAQ (reference sequence). The trim removed 4 bases at V and 3 bases at J, leaving 4 bases unmatched. CDR3 loop: CASSSPLAGEETQYF. The CDR3 region has the DNA TGTGCCAGCAGCTCTCCACTAGCGGGAGAAGAGACCCAGTACTTC.

The chain carries TRBV7-9 and TRBJ2-1; TRBD2 matches 7 bases. Per germline, CDR1 SEHNR and CDR2 FQNEAQ (reference sequence). J gave up 8 bases and V 10 bases, and 20 bases lay outside the gene matches. This CDR3 contains 16 residues. CDR3 loop: CATLLMTGGYHHEQFF. CDR3 nucleotide sequence: TGTGCCACCCTCCTCATGACGGGAGGCTACCACCATGAGCAGTTCTTC.

The chain joins TRBV18 to TRBJ2-2; D uncertain. The CDR3 length is 15 residues. Trimming shortened V by 3 bases and J by 1 base, and 9 bases separated the two germline ends. Germline-derived CDR1 and CDR2 are KGHSH and LQKENI. The CDR3 DNA sequence: TGTGCCAGCTCACCCCTTGACGGGAACACCGGGGAGCTGTTTTTT. Translated, it gives CASSPLDGNTGELFF.

The sample holds a few counts of this clone. The V and J genes are TRBV28 and TRBJ1-2, with a tentative D call TRBD1 (5 bases). This CDR3 is built from 12 residues. Germline V gene data show CDR1 as MDHEN and CDR2 as SYDVKM. V gave up 8 bases and J gave up 3 bases, with 10 bases separating them. In DNA form, the CDR3 reads TGTGCCAGCGGGACCGTGGACTATGGCTACACCTTC. Protein product: CASGTVDYGYTF.

This clone has more than one count but fewer than ten. V gene TRBV7-2 combines with J gene TRBJ2-7; 8 nucleotides agree with TRBD1. The CDR3 is 13 amino acids. Germline lookup yields CDR1 SGHTA and CDR2 FQGNSA. Trimming removed 1 base from V and 6 bases from J; junction bases left unmatched: 2. CDR3 in DNA: TGTGCCAGCAGCTTAGGGACAGGGCGCGAGCAGTACTTC. Amino acid sequence: CASSLGTGREQYF. Supplemented by reference TRBV7-2 and TRBJ2-7, the full variable domain reads GAGVSQSPSNKVTEKGKDVELRCDPISGHTALYWYRQSLGQGLEFLIYFQGNSAPDKSGLPSDRFSAERTGGSVSTLTIQRTQQEDSAVYLCASSLGTGREQYFGPGTRLTVT.

The CDR3 loop is CASSSDGDTIYF. DNA for the CDR3: TGTGCCAGCAGCTCCGATGGGGACACCATATATTTT. The chain uses TRBV7-9 and TRBJ1-3; D is unclear. Trimming cost V 4 bases and J 8 bases, with 9 bases left between them. Per the germline V gene, CDR1 is SEHNR and CDR2 is FQNEAQ (reference sequence). The CDR3 totals 12 residues.

The V and J genes are TRBV4-1 and TRBJ1-2, with a tentative D call TRBD1 (6 bases). This CDR3 is 16 amino acids long. V was trimmed by 4 bases and J by 4 bases, leaving 19 bases between them. Germline V lookup: CDR1 MGHRA, CDR2 YSYEKL. CDR3 residues: CASSPDQGRSGYGYTF. CDR3 nucleotides: TGCGCCAGCAGCCCTGATCAGGGGAGGTCTGGCTATGGCTACACCTTC.

This clone was observed a handful of times. The chain joins TRBV15 to TRBJ2-1; 11 nucleotides match TRBD2. This CDR3 has 14 residues. The trim removed 8 bases at V and 5 bases at J, leaving 5 bases unmatched. Looked up from germline, CDR1 is LNHNV and CDR2 is YYDKDF (reference sequence). The CDR3 is CATHDSGRDNEQFF. The CDR3, as DNA: TGTGCCACCCATGATAGCGGGAGGGACAATGAGCAGTTCTTC.

This clone was counted between two and nine times. The rearrangement links TRBV7-2 to TRBJ2-5; TRBD1 is a possible D gene (7 bases). Germline-derived CDR1 and CDR2 are SGHTA and FQGNSA. The CDR3 consists of 14 residues. The V end was cut by 4 bases, the J end by 4 bases, with 13 bases between. The CDR3 loop reads CASSSGGPGETQYF. CDR3 DNA sequence: TGTGCCAGCAGCTCAGGGGGGCCTGGAGAGACCCAGTACTTC.